This T cell receptor beta chain was obtained from a study of blood T cells in healthy people across ages. Looking at the study overall: Roughly one uniquely barcoded beta molecule per two T cells was captured. Study-level findings and limits: The study lacked donor CMV status, which possibly confounded expanded clonotype changes. Fewer expanded clones and more diversity marked long-lived versus aged donors.

The CDR3 has 13 amino acids. Germline CDR1 KGHSH, CDR2 LQKENI. Deletions cut 6 bases from V and 1 base from J, with 9 bases between. Through a sample-barcoded 5' primer and a J-beta primer mix, a second PCR was run for roughly 7 to 12 cycles. Researchers report that a template-switch adaptor with 12 random nucleotides tagged each cDNA molecule. TCRdb called the 5' RACE reads again in MiXCR, with one record for every CDR3 protein. The table shows about 720,000 distinct CDR3 sequences, with roughly 20% occurring only once. Comments on this clonotype: The antigen is not known.

The chain joins TRBV18 to TRBJ1-2, with a possible D match to TRBD1 (6 bases). Sequencing was done on a sample of blood. This sequence was found in a man aged 65 to 79 in good health. The CDR3 sequence is CASSRDNNYGYTF. Written as DNA, the CDR3 is TGTGCCAGCTCCCGGGACAATAACTATGGCTACACCTTC.